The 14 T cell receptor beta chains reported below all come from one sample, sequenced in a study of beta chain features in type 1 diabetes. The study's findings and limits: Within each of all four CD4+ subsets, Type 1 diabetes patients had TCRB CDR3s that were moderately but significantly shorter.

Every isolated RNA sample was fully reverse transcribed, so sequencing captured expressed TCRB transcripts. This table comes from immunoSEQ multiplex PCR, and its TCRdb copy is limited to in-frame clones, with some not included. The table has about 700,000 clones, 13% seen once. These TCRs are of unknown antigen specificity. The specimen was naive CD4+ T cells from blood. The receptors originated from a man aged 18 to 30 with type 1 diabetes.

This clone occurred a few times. CDR3 sequence (DNA): TGCGCCAGCAGCTACGGGAACACTGAAGCTTTCTTT. This sequence encodes CASSYGNTEAFF. V and J are TRBV5-1 and TRBJ1-1; D uncertain. The V gene's germline CDR1 is SGHRS and CDR2 YFSETQ. CDR3 length: 12 amino acids. Trimming pared 3 bases from V and 1 base from J, leaving 4 bases between.

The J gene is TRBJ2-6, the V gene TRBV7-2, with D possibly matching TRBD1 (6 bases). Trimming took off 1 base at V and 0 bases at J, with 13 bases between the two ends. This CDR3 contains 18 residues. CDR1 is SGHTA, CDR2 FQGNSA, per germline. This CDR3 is CASSLGRGRSSGANVLTF. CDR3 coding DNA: TGTGCCAGCAGCTTAGGCAGGGGACGTAGCTCTGGGGCCAACGTCCTGACTTTC.

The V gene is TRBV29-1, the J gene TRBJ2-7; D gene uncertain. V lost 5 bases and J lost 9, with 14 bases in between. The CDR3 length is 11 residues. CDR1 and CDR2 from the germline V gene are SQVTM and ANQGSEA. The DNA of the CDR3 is TGCAGCGTTAAAGGACCGAAGGGGCAGTACTTC. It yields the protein CSVKGPKGQYF.

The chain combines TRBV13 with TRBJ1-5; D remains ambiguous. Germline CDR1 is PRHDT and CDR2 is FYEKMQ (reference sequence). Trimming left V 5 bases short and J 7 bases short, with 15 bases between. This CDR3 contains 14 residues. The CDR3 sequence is CASSPGRERQPQHF. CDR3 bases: TGTGCCAGCAGCCCGGGGAGGGAGCGACAGCCCCAGCATTTT. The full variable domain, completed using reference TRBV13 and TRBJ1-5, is AAGVIQSPRHLIKEKRETATLKCYPIPRHDTVYWYQQGPGQDPQFLISFYEKMQSDKGSIPDRFSAQQFSDYHSELNMSSLELGDSALYFCASSPGRERQPQHFGDGTRLSIL.

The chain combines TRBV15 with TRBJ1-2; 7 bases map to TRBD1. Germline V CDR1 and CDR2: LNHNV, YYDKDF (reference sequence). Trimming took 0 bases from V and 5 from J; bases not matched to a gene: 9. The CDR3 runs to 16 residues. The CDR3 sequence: CATSREGSTGRYGYTF. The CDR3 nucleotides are TGTGCCACCAGCAGAGAGGGATCGACAGGGCGTTATGGCTACACCTTC.

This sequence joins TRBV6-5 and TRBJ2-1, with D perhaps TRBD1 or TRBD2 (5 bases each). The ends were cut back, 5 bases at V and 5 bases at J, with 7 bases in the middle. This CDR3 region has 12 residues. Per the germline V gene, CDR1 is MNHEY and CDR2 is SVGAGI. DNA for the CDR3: TGTGCCAGCAGTCGGGGCCACAATGAGCAGTTCTTC. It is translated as CASSRGHNEQFF.

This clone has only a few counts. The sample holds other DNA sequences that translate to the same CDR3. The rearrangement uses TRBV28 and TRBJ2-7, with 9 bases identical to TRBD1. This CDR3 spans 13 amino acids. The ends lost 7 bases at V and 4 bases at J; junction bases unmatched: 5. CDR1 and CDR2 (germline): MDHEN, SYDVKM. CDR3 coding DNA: TGTGCCAGCACGGGGACAGGGCGGTACGAGCAGTACTTC. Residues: CASTGTGRYEQYF. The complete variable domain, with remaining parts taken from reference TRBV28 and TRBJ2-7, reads DVKVTQSSRYLVKRTGEKVFLECVQDMDHENMFWYRQDPGLGLRLIYFSYDVKMKEKGDIPEGYSVSREKKERFSLILESASTNQTSMYLCASTGTGRYEQYFGPGTRLTVT.

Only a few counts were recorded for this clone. CDR3 in amino acids: CASSLGDGQAQHF. The DNA of the CDR3 is TGTGCCAGCAGCTTAGGGGACGGGCAGGCCCAGCATTTT. The chain employs TRBV7-9 and TRBJ1-5; tentative D call: TRBD1 (5 bases). Between the trimmed V and J ends, which lost 1 base and 11 bases, there was a span of 12 bases. CDR3 length: 13 amino acids. The V gene's germline CDR1 is SEHNR and CDR2 FQNEAQ (reference sequence). Drawing the rest from reference TRBV7-9 and TRBJ1-5, the complete variable domain is DTGVSQNPRHKITKRGQNVTFRCDPISEHNRLYWYRQTLGQGPEFLTYFQNEAQLEKSRLLSDRFSAERPKGSFSTLEIQRTEQGDSAMYLCASSLGDGQAQHFGDGTRLSIL.

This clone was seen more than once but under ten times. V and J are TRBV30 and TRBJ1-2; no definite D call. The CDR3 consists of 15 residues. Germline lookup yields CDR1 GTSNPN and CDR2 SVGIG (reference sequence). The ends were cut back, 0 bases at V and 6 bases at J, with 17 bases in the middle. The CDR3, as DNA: TGTGCCTGGAGTGTTCTAGGAAGCCCTCTCGATGGCTACACCTTC. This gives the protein CAWSVLGSPLDGYTF.

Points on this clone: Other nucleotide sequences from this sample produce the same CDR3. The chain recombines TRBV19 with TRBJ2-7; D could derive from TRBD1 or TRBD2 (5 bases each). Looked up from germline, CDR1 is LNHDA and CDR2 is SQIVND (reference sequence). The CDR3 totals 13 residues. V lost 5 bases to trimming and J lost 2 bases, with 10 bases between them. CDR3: CASSRDRPYEQYF. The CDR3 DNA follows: TGTGCCAGTAGTCGGGACCGACCCTACGAGCAGTACTTC.

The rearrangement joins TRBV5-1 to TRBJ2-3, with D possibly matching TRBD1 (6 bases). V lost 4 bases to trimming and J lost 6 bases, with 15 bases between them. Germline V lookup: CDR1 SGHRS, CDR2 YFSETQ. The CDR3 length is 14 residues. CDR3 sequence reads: CASSPGQGVDTQYF. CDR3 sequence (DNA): TGCGCCAGCAGCCCGGGACAAGGTGTGGATACGCAGTATTTT.

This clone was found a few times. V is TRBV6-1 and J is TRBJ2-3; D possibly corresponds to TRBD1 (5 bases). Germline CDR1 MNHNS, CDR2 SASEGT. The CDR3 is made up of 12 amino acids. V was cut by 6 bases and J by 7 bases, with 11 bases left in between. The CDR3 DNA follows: TGTGCCAGCAGCCAACCAGGGAATACGCAGTATTTT. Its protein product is CASSQPGNTQYF.

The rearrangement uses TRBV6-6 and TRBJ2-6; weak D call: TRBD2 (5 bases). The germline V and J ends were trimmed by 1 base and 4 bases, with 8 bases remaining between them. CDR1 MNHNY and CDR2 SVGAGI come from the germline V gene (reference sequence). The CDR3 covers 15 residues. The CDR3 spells CASSYLGEGANVLTF. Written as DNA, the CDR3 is TGTGCCAGCAGTTACTTGGGAGAGGGGGCCAACGTCCTGACTTTC.

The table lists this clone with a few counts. The CDR3 region has the DNA TGTGCCAGCAGCTCGGGGACAGGGATGAACACTGAAGCTTTCTTT. This encodes CASSSGTGMNTEAFF. The chain recombines TRBV7-2 with TRBJ1-1, with 9 bases identical to TRBD1. V was pared by 4 bases and J by 0 bases, with 3 bases of the junction left unmatched. CDR1 is SGHTA and CDR2 is FQGNSA in the germline V gene. The CDR3 is made up of 15 amino acids. Using reference TRBV7-2 and TRBJ1-1 for the parts outside the CDR3, the full variable domain is GAGVSQSPSNKVTEKGKDVELRCDPISGHTALYWYRQSLGQGLEFLIYFQGNSAPDKSGLPSDRFSAERTGGSVSTLTIQRTQQEDSAVYLCASSSGTGMNTEAFFGQGTRLTVV.